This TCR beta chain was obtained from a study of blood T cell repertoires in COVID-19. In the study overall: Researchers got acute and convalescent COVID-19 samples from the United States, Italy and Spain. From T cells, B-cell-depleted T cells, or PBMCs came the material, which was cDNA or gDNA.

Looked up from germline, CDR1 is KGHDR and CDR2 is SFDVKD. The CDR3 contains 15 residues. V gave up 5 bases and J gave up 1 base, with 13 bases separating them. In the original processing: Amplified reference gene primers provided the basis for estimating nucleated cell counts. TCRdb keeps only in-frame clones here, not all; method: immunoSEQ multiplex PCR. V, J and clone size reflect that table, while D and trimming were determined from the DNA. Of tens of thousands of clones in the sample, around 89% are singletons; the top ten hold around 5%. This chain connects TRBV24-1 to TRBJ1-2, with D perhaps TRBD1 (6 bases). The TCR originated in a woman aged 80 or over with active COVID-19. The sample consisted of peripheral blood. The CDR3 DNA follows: TGTGCCACCAGTGCCGGGGGGGGCGGTAACTATGGCTACACCTTC. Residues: CATSAGGGGNYGYTF.